This T cell receptor beta chain was identified during a study of blood T cells in healthy people across ages. Regarding the study as a whole: While age rose, TCR beta diversity per million T cells dropped in a roughly linear way. Among long-lived donors, naive CD4+ cells were more numerous and diversity higher than in aged donors.

Primed by a sample-barcoded 5' primer and a J-beta primer mix, a second PCR proceeded for about 7 to 11 cycles. TCRdb itself ran the 5' RACE reads through MiXCR, one entry per CDR3 protein. The repertoire consists of around 1,500,000 distinct CDR3 sequences, with around 42% occurring once and the leading ten covering 7.9%. Isolation per sample recovered at least 7 million PBMCs. Details on this clonotype: Its antigen remains unknown.

The sequence was collected from a woman younger than 35 in good health. Sequenced sample: blood.

DNA of the CDR3: TGTGCCAGCAGCTTAGGAGGGATTAGCAATCAGCCCCAGCATTTT. Residues: CASSLGGISNQPQHF. The chain recombines TRBV7-2 with TRBJ1-5; no reliable D call. Trimming stripped 1 base from V and 0 bases from J, with 7 bases between. The CDR3 covers 15 residues. CDR1 and CDR2 (germline): SGHTA, FQGNSA.